This passage covers 5 T cell receptor beta chains from one sample sequenced in a study of shared clonotypes between healthy human individuals. The table came from immunoSEQ multiplex PCR; TCRdb's copy has only in-frame clones and leaves some out. The data hold about a million clones, with 70% to 80% observed a single time. The sequenced material came from memory CD4+ T cells from PBMCs. Subset described: CD45RA-negative fraction. These receptors were collected from a man aged 18-30 years in good health. Some clones in this sample may be carry-over from other donors' samples.

This clone was observed a single time. The gene calls are TRBV4-2 and TRBJ2-5, with 9 nucleotides matching TRBD2. V shed 1 base, J shed 2 bases, and the junction held 8 bases outside the gene matches. This CDR3 region has 17 residues. Germline lookup yields CDR1 LGHNA and CDR2 YNFKEQ. CDR3 nucleotides: TGTGCCAGCAGCCAAGGACGAGAGACTAGCGGACAAGAGACCCAGTACTTC. Amino acids: CASSQGRETSGQETQYF.

V and J are TRBV27 and TRBJ1-4; D remains unclear. The CDR3 is 12 residues long. CDR1 is MNHEY and CDR2 is SMNVEV in the germline V gene (reference sequence). Trimming shortened V by 2 bases and J by 9 bases, and 7 bases separated the two germline ends. The CDR3 loop is CASSLIGQKLFF. In DNA, the CDR3 is TGTGCCAGCAGTTTAATTGGACAAAAACTGTTTTTT. The full variable domain, with the rest looked up from reference TRBV27 and TRBJ1-4, is EAQVTQNPRYLITVTGKKLTVTCSQNMNHEYMSWYRQDPGLGLRQIYYSMNVEVTDKGDVPEGYKVSRKEKRNFPLILESPSPNQTSLYFCASSLIGQKLFFGSGTQLSVL.

The chain employs TRBV4-3 and TRBJ2-1, with D unresolved. CDR1 and CDR2 from the germline V gene are LGHNA and YSLEER. V gave up 0 bases and J gave up 8 bases, with 11 bases separating them. The length of the CDR3 is 14 residues. The CDR3 DNA is TGCGCCAGCAGCCAAGATTACCGAGGCGATGAGCAGTTCTTC. Translated, it gives CASSQDYRGDEQFF.

The chain employs TRBV5-6 and TRBJ2-2; D gene ambiguous. This CDR3 spans 15 amino acids. Per the germline V gene, CDR1 is SGHDT and CDR2 is YYEEEE. Trimming removed 0 bases at V and 5 bases at J, with 11 bases between. The CDR3 loop reads CASSLDLGWTGELFF. The CDR3 bases are TGTGCCAGCAGCTTGGATCTAGGGTGGACCGGGGAGCTGTTTTTT.

J is TRBJ2-1 and V is TRBV27; D unresolved. Trimming took 5 bases from V and 7 from J, leaving 9 bases between them. Germline V gene lookup returns CDR1 MNHEY and CDR2 SMNVEV (reference sequence). This CDR3 has 12 residues. This CDR3 reads CASSTHGNEQFF. In DNA form, the CDR3 reads TGTGCCAGCAGTACGCATGGGAATGAGCAGTTCTTC.